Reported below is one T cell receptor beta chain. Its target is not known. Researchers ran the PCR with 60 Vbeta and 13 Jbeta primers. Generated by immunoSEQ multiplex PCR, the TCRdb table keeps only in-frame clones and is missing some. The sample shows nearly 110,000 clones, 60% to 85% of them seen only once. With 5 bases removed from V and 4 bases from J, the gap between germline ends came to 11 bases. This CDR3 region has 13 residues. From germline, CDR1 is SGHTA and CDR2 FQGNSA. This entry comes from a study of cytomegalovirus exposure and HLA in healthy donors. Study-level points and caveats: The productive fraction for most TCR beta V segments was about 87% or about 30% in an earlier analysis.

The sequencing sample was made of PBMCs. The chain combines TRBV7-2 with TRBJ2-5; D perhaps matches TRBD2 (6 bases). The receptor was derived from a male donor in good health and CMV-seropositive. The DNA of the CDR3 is TGTGCCAGCAGCCTAACTAGCTTAGAGACCCAGTACTTC. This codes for CASSLTSLETQYF.